The 27 T cell receptor beta chains listed next were all sequenced from one sample in a study of OX40 agonist ivuxolimab in advanced cancers. TCRdb keeps only in-frame clones here, not all; method: immunoSEQ multiplex PCR. Seen here are under 85,000 clones, about 91% observed once, and the top ten hold 0.45% to 0.6%. The sample here was CD4+ or CD8+ T cells sorted from blood, taken in a trial of the OX40 agonist ivuxolimab. The origin of the receptors is an adult with an advanced solid tumor such as melanoma, head and neck, liver or kidney cancer.

The chain employs TRBV29-1 and TRBJ1-4, with a weak D call TRBD1 (5 bases). Germline V gene sequence: CDR1 SQVTM, CDR2 ANQGSEA. This CDR3 spans 12 amino acids. Trimming removed 4 bases from V and 5 bases from J, with 8 bases in between. The CDR3 sequence: CSVVGANEKLFF. The DNA for the CDR3 is TGCAGCGTTGTTGGGGCCAATGAAAAACTGTTTTTT.

This chain links TRBV5-1 with TRBJ2-3, with 7 positions matching TRBD1. The V gene end was trimmed by 2 bases and the J gene end by 3 bases; junction bases not matched to a gene: 3. CDR3 length: 14 amino acids. CDR1 and CDR2 (germline): SGHRS, YFSETQ. CDR3 residues: CASSLQGQTDTQYF. For the CDR3, the DNA is TGCGCCAGCAGCTTACAGGGGCAAACAGATACGCAGTATTTT.

The chain links TRBV7-9 to TRBJ2-7; no firm D call. Per the germline V gene, CDR1 is SEHNR and CDR2 is FQNEAQ (reference sequence). V lost 5 bases to trimming and J lost 2 bases, with 10 bases between them. The CDR3 runs to 13 residues. CDR3 loop: CASSPTQPYEQYF. The DNA of the CDR3 is TGTGCCAGCAGCCCCACTCAGCCCTACGAGCAGTACTTC.

The chain carries TRBV5-1 and TRBJ2-3, with TRBD2 identical over 9 bases. CDR1 and CDR2 (germline): SGHRS, YFSETQ. This CDR3 comprises 16 residues. The V and J ends lost 4 bases and 4 bases, in that order; junction bases with no gene match: 10. CDR3 sequence: CASSETRGGSSDTQYF. The CDR3 nucleotides read TGCGCCAGCAGCGAGACGCGGGGGGGCTCGTCAGATACGCAGTATTTT.

The chain links TRBV7-8 to TRBJ1-2; TRBD1 might be the D (6 bases). Germline values: CDR1 SGHVS, CDR2 FQNEAQ. The CDR3 runs 15 residues. Trimming pared 0 bases from V and 6 bases from J, leaving 14 bases between. For the CDR3, the DNA is TGTGCCAGCAGCTTAGCCTACAGGGTGTTCGATGGCTACACCTTC. Amino acids: CASSLAYRVFDGYTF.

The chain uses TRBV7-3 and TRBJ2-6, with D unresolved. V was shortened by 0 bases and J by 1 base, with 10 bases between the two germline ends. Per the germline V gene, CDR1 is SGHTA and CDR2 is FQGTGA. This CDR3 region has 17 residues. CDR3 protein: CASSLTPIGSGANVLTF. CDR3 in DNA: TGTGCCAGCAGCTTAACACCGATCGGTTCTGGGGCCAACGTCCTGACTTTC. The full variable domain, rest sourced from reference TRBV7-3 and TRBJ2-6, is GAGVSQTPSNKVTEKGKYVELRCDPISGHTALYWYRQSLGQGPEFLIYFQGTGAADDSGLPNDRFFAVRPEGSVSTLKIQRTERGDSAVYLCASSLTPIGSGANVLTFGAGSRLTVL.

The chain recombines TRBV11-2 with TRBJ1-6; no clear D. V dropped 1 base and J dropped 7 bases, with 8 bases sitting between them. CDR1 and CDR2 from the germline V gene are SGHAT and FQNNGV. This CDR3 spans 14 amino acids. The CDR3 DNA reads as TGTGCCAGCAGCTTAGCGGATACAAATTCACCCCTCCACTTT. Translated: CASSLADTNSPLHF.

V is TRBV6-1 and J is TRBJ1-4; D gene ambiguous. Trimming removed 0 bases from V and 8 bases from J, with 13 bases in between. The germline V gene has CDR1 MNHNS and CDR2 SASEGT. The CDR3 totals 15 residues. The CDR3 here is CASSEALFLGEKLFF. DNA for the CDR3: TGTGCCAGCAGTGAAGCGCTGTTCCTAGGGGAAAAACTGTTTTTT.

The rearrangement joins TRBV18 to TRBJ2-2, with a weak D call TRBD2 (5 bases). V was pared by 4 bases and J by 5 bases, with 5 bases between. CDR3 length equals 12 residues. Germline loops: CDR1 KGHSH, CDR2 LQKENI. The CDR3 reads CASSRETGELFF. The CDR3 coding sequence is TGTGCCAGCTCACGGGAGACCGGGGAGCTGTTTTTT.

The J gene is TRBJ2-2, the V gene TRBV6-5; possibly TRBD1 for D (6 bases). Germline CDR1 is MNHEY and CDR2 is SVGAGI. This CDR3 is 15 amino acids long. Trimming shortened V by 1 base and J by 3 bases, and 9 bases separated the two germline ends. DNA for the CDR3: TGTGCCAGCAGTTACTGGGGGCCGGACACCGGGGAGCTGTTTTTT. Translated, it gives CASSYWGPDTGELFF.

The CDR3 is CASSPTGNTGELFF. The CDR3 coding sequence is TGTGCCAGCAGTCCGACAGGGAACACCGGGGAGCTGTTTTTT. This chain links TRBV2 with TRBJ2-2; D possibly corresponds to TRBD1 (6 bases). Germline CDR1 is SNHLY and CDR2 is FYNNEI. Trimming took 5 bases from V and 1 from J, leaving 8 bases between them. The CDR3 is 14 amino acids.

The chain employs TRBV2 and TRBJ1-2; D not resolved. Germline V gives CDR1 SNHLY, CDR2 FYNNEI. V lost 1 base, J lost 3 bases, and 9 bases lay in between. CDR3 size: 14 residues. Here the CDR3 DNA reads TGTGCCAGCAGTGAAGGGGCAGATTACTATGGCTACACCTTC. This encodes CASSEGADYYGYTF.

CDR3 protein: CASSHQAGYEQYF. The CDR3 nucleotides read TGTGCCAGCAGCCATCAAGCGGGGTACGAGCAGTACTTC. The chain uses TRBV6-6 and TRBJ2-7; 7 nucleotides match TRBD2. The CDR3 spans 13 residues. V lost 6 bases to trimming and J lost 4 bases; unmatched junction nucleotides: 6. The germline CDR1 and CDR2 sequences are MNHNY and SVGAGI (reference sequence).

In its sample, this clone was seen once. The chain employs TRBV4-1 and TRBJ1-6; 9 bases are shared with TRBD1. The CDR3 has 17 residues. Germline CDR1 is MGHRA and CDR2 is YSYEKL. With 4 bases clipped from V and 5 bases from J, the junction kept 9 bases outside the gene matches. The CDR3, as DNA: TGCGCCAGCAGCCCCTCGGGACAGGGAGAAAATAATTCACCCCTCCACTTT. Its protein product is CASSPSGQGENNSPLHF.

The chain joins TRBV5-4 to TRBJ1-2; 9 positions match TRBD1. In germline, CDR1 is SGHNT, CDR2 YYREEE (reference sequence). After removal of 3 bases from V and 4 bases from J, the junction contained 10 bases not matched to a gene. The CDR3 has 16 residues. CDR3 in amino acids: CASSSPGQGTGYGYTF. CDR3 sequence (DNA): TGTGCCAGCAGCTCCCCGGGACAGGGTACCGGCTATGGCTACACCTTC.

The V call is TRBV4-1, the J call TRBJ2-1; tentatively, D is TRBD1 or TRBD2 (5 bases each). V lost 1 base to trimming and J lost 2 bases, with 12 bases between them. The CDR3 consists of 16 residues. The germline V gene encodes CDR1 MGHRA and CDR2 YSYEKL. The CDR3 DNA follows: TGCGCCAGCAGCCAAGGAGGGGCTACCACCTACAATGAGCAGTTCTTC. It codes for CASSQGGATTYNEQFF.

V usage is TRBV18 and J usage is TRBJ1-1; D unclear. The CDR3 is 13 amino acids. CDR1 and CDR2 from the germline V gene are KGHSH and LQKENI. V lost 3 bases and J lost 4, with 9 bases in between. The CDR3, as DNA: TGTGCCAGCTCACCGATGGGGTTCACTGAAGCTTTCTTT. The encoded protein is CASSPMGFTEAFF.

The chain is built from TRBV5-4 and TRBJ1-2; weak D call: TRBD1 (6 bases). CDR3 length: 14 amino acids. Trimming shortened V by 6 bases and J by 6 bases, and 18 bases separated the two germline ends. Germline CDR1 SGHNT, CDR2 YYREEE (reference sequence). The DNA of the CDR3 is TGTGCCAGCACTCGAGGGGCAGGGGAGAATGGCTACACCTTC. It specifies CASTRGAGENGYTF.

The V and J genes are TRBV4-2 and TRBJ1-1; D may be TRBD1 (5 bases). CDR3 size: 15 residues. Trimming removed 0 bases at V and 0 bases at J, with 8 bases between. Germline V gene sequence: CDR1 LGHNA, CDR2 YNFKEQ. CDR3 bases: TGTGCCAGCAGCCAAGAACCAGGGATGAACACTGAAGCTTTCTTT. Amino acid sequence: CASSQEPGMNTEAFF.

The chain recombines TRBV9 with TRBJ2-3; the D call may be TRBD1 or TRBD2 (7 bases each). Germline V gene sequence: CDR1 SGDLS, CDR2 YYNGEE. The V gene lost 4 bases and the J gene lost 2 bases, with 14 bases spanning the gap. The CDR3 consists of 15 residues. The CDR3 DNA sequence: TGTGCCAGCAGCTCCAGGGGGACTAACACAGATACGCAGTATTTT. It is translated as CASSSRGTNTDTQYF.

The rearrangement uses TRBV7-8 and TRBJ1-1; D is undetermined. V shed 3 bases and J shed 4 bases, with 6 bases lying between them. This CDR3 has 12 residues. Germline CDR1 reads SGHVS; CDR2 reads FQNEAQ. The CDR3 loop reads CASSFSSTEAFF. The CDR3, as DNA: TGTGCCAGCAGCTTTTCAAGCACTGAAGCTTTCTTT.

Notes on this clone: Other DNA variants within this sample encode the same CDR3. This rearrangement joins TRBV9 to TRBJ2-5, with TRBD2 matching 11 bases. V shed 0 bases, J shed 1 base, and the junction held 2 bases outside the gene matches. The CDR3 runs 16 residues. Germline V lookup: CDR1 SGDLS, CDR2 YYNGEE. The CDR3 reads CASSVGTSGGQETQYF. DNA for the CDR3: TGTGCCAGCAGCGTAGGAACTAGCGGGGGCCAAGAGACCCAGTACTTC.

The gene calls are TRBV27 and TRBJ1-6; D perhaps matches TRBD1 (5 bases). Per germline, CDR1 MNHEY and CDR2 SMNVEV (reference sequence). The CDR3 extends over 17 amino acids. The V end lost 0 bases, the J end lost 5 bases, and 14 bases lay between the germline ends. CDR3 in DNA: TGTGCCAGCAGTTTATCATATGGGGGTGGTAATAATTCACCCCTCCACTTT. As protein: CASSLSYGGGNNSPLHF.

The J gene is TRBJ1-4, the V gene TRBV10-2; TRBD1 matches at 7 bases. Losses at the gene ends were 4 bases for V and 5 bases for J; bases not matched to a gene: 10. CDR1 WSHSY and CDR2 SAAADI come from the germline V gene. The CDR3 covers 16 residues. This chain's CDR3 is CASSALGSTGNEKLFF. CDR3 nucleotides: TGCGCCAGCAGTGCCCTCGGATCGACAGGGAATGAAAAACTGTTTTTT.

Worth noting for this clone: At the DNA level, this CDR3 is encoded by other sequences in the same sample as well. Written as DNA, the CDR3 is TGTGCCAGCAGCTTAGGGGAGGGGAGCTCCTATAATTCACCCCTCCACTTT. Residues: CASSLGEGSSYNSPLHF. The rearrangement uses TRBV7-8 and TRBJ1-6, with TRBD1 as a possible D gene (5 bases). The CDR3 runs to 17 residues. The germline gives CDR1 SGHVS, CDR2 FQNEAQ. V dropped 1 base and J dropped 0 bases, with 10 bases sitting between them.

The chain recombines TRBV4-1 with TRBJ2-7; D might be TRBD2 (6 bases). Germline V gene data show CDR1 as MGHRA and CDR2 as YSYEKL. The CDR3 loop spans 18 amino acids. V gave up 0 bases and J gave up 6 bases, with 24 bases separating them. CDR3 sequence reads: CASSQDRNLGLGGREQYF. CDR3 nucleotides: TGCGCCAGCAGCCAAGATCGCAACCTAGGGCTGGGAGGTCGCGAGCAGTACTTC.

This clone appeared a single time. This sequence joins TRBV7-9 and TRBJ1-1, with D unclear. V lost 6 bases and J lost 1, with 9 bases in between. Germline V gene data show CDR1 as SEHNR and CDR2 as FQNEAQ (reference sequence). CDR3 length: 13 residues. For the CDR3, the DNA is TGTGCCAGCAGTTACCAGGAGAACACTGAAGCTTTCTTT. It specifies CASSYQENTEAFF.